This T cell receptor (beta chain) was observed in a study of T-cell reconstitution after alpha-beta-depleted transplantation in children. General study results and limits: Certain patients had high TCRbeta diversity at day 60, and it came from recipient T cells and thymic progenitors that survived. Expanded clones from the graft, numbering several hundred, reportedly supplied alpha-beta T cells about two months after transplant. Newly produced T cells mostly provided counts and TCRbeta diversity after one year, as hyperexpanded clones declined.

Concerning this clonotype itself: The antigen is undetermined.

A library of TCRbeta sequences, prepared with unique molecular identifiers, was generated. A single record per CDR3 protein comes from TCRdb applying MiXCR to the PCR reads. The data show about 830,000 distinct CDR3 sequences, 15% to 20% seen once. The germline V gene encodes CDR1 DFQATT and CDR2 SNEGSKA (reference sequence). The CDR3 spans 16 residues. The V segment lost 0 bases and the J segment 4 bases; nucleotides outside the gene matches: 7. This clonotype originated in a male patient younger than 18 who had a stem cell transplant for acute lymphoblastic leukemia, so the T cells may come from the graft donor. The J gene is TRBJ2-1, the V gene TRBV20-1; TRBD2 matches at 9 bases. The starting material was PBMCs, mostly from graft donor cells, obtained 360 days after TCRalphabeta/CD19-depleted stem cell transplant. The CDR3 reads CSARDVAGVLYNEQFF. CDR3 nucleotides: TGCAGTGCTAGAGACGTAGCGGGAGTACTGTACAATGAGCAGTTCTTC.